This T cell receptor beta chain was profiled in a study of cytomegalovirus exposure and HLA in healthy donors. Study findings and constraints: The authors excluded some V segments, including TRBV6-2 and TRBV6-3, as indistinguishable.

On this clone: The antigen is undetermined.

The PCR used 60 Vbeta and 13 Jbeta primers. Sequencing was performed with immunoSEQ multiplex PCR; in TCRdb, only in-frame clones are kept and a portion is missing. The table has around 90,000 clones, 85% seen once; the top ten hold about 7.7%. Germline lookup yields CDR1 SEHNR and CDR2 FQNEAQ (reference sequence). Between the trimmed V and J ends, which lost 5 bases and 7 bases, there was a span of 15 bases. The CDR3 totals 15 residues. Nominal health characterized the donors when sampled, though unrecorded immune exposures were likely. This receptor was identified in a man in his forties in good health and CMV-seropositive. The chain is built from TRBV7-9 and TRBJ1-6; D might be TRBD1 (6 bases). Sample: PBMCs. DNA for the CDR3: TGTGCCAGCAGCCGGACAGCAAAGGGCAATTCACCCCTCCACTTT. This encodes CASSRTAKGNSPLHF.